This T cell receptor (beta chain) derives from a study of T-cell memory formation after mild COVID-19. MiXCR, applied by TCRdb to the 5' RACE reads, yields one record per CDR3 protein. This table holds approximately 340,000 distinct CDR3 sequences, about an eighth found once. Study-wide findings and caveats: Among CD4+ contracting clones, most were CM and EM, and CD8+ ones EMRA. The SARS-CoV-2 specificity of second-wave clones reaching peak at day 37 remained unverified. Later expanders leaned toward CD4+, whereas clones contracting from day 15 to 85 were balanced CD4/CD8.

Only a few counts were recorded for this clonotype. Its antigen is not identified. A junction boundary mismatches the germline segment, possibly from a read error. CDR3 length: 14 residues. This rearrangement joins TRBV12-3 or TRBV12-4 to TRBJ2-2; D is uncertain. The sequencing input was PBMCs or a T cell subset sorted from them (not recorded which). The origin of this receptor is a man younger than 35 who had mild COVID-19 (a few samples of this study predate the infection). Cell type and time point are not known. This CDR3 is CASWPRSNTGELFF. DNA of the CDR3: TGTGCCAGCTGGCCGAGGTCGAATACCGGGGAGCTGTTTTTT.